This is a list of T cell receptor beta chains from one sample in a study of beta chain features in type 1 diabetes. Here immunoSEQ multiplex PCR was the method, and the copy in TCRdb shows in-frame clones only, minus some. The sample has over 700,000 clones, 17% seen once. The material sequenced was naive CD4+ T cells from blood. The receptors come from a woman under 30 in good health. Each CDR3 is given without its conserved first and last residue. Fields, in order: J gene, V gene, CDR3 protein.

J: TRBJ2-1
V: TRBV18
CDR3: ASSTGLAGYNEQF

J: TRBJ2-1
V: TRBV7-2
CDR3: ASSDSSGSDEQF

J: TRBJ2-3
V: TRBV5-1
CDR3: ASSLLSTDTQY

J: TRBJ2-7
V: TRBV5-1
CDR3: ASSLGREGHIEQY

J: TRBJ1-1
V: TRBV6-6
CDR3: ATVNTEAF

J: TRBJ2-1
V: TRBV10-3
CDR3: AISVQYSYNEQF

J: TRBJ1-2
V: TRBV28
CDR3: ASSLDTNYGYT

J: TRBJ2-7
V: TRBV28
CDR3: ASSLPTAAYEQY

J: TRBJ2-3
V: TRBV7-2
CDR3: ASSTNVGDTQY

J: TRBJ1-3
V: TRBV19
CDR3: ASRDRANSGNTIY

J: TRBJ2-2
V: TRBV7-8
CDR3: ASSLSRRELF

J: TRBJ2-7
V: TRBV7-2
CDR3: ASSPSPEGKQY

J: TRBJ2-5
V: TRBV27
CDR3: ASSYAGYQETQY

J: TRBJ2-5
V: TRBV2
CDR3: ASSRQGSGETQY

J: TRBJ2-7
V: TRBV4-3
CDR3: ASSDSERSYEQY

J: TRBJ2-7
V: TRBV4-3
CDR3: ASSLGWGAGEQY

J: TRBJ2-1
V: TRBV11-1
CDR3: ASSGGQVNPSYNEQF

J: TRBJ1-2
V: TRBV29-1
CDR3: SARGQGFGYT

J: TRBJ2-5
V: TRBV6-5
CDR3: ASSFPGAETQY

J: TRBJ2-3
V: TRBV5-1
CDR3: ASSLVTSGRGDTQY

J: TRBJ2-7
V: TRBV7-3
CDR3: ASSLMAGPYEQY

J: TRBJ2-1
V: TRBV11-1
CDR3: ASSLGTGKEQF